This T cell receptor beta chain was captured in a study of cytomegalovirus exposure and HLA in healthy donors. At the level of the study: The study placed 70% to 90% of its 398 genotyped donors in the Caucasian-associated ancestry cluster.

V was trimmed by 6 bases and J by 2 bases, leaving 16 bases between them. Germline-derived CDR1 and CDR2 are SEHNR and FQNEAQ (reference sequence). The CDR3 covers 16 residues. General study points: The study listed 164 cytomegalovirus-associated TCR beta chains. Highly shared variants forming one cluster were likely a sequencing artifact. When a later analysis compared HLA-associated TCR beta chains with equally common others, the HLA-associated chains turned out to be more clonally expanded and to have lower generation probabilities.

The study ran its PCR with 60 Vbeta and 13 Jbeta primers. The data were produced by immunoSEQ multiplex PCR, yet TCRdb's version contains in-frame clones alone and is incomplete. The sample carries over 150,000 clones, approximately 80% recorded once. To note about this clone: As yet, its antigen is unknown.

Sequenced: PBMCs. The V gene is TRBV7-9, the J gene TRBJ2-2; tentatively, D is TRBD1 (5 bases). The TCR originated in a woman younger than 35 in good health and CMV-seronegative. CDR3 in amino acids: CASSRQGIRNTGELFF. CDR3 in DNA: TGTGCCAGCAGTCGTCAGGGCATCCGAAACACCGGGGAGCTGTTTTTT.